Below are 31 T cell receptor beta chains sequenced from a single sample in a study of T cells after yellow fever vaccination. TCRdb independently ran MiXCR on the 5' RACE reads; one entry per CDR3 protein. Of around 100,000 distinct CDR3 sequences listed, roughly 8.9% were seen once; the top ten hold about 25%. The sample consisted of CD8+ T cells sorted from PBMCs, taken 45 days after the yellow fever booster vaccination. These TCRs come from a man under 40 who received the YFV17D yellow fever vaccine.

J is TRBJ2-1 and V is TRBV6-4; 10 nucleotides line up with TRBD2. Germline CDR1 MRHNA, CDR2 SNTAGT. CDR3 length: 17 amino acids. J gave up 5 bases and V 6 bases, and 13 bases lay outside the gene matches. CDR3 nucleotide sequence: TGTGCCAGCAGCCGGACTAGCGGCCCCCCGGCTGACAATGAGCAGTTCTTC. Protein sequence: CASSRTSGPPADNEQFF.

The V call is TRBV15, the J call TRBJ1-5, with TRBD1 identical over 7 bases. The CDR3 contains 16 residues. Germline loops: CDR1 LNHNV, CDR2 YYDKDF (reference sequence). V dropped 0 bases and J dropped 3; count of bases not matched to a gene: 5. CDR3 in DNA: TGTGCCACCAGCAGAGATCGACAGGGATACAATCAGCCCCAGCATTTT. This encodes CATSRDRQGYNQPQHF.

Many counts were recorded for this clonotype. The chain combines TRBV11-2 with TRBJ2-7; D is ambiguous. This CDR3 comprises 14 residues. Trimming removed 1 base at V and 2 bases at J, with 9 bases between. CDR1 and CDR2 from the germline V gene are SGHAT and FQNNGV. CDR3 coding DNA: TGTGCCAGCAGCTTAGTGGCCAGTACCTACGAGCAGTACTTC. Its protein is CASSLVASTYEQYF.

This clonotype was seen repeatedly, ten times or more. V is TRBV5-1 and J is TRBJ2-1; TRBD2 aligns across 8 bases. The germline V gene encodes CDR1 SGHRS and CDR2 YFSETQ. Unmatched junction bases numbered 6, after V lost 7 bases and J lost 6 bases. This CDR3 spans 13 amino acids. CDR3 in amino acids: CASGGLGVNEQFF. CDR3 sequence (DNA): TGCGCCAGCGGGGGACTAGGGGTCAATGAGCAGTTCTTC.

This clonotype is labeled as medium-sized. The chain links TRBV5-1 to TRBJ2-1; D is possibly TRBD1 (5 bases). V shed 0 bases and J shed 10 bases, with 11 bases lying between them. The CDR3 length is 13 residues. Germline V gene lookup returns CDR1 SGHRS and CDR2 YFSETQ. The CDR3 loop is CASSLDQGREQFF. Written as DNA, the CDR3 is TGCGCCAGCAGCTTGGATCAGGGAAGGGAGCAGTTCTTC.

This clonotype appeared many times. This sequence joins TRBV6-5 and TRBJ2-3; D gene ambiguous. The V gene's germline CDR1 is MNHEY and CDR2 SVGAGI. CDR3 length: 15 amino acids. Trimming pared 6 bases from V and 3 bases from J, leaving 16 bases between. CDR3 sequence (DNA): TGTGCCAGCAGCCCTGCCGACACCTTGACAGATACGCAGTATTTT. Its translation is CASSPADTLTDTQYF.

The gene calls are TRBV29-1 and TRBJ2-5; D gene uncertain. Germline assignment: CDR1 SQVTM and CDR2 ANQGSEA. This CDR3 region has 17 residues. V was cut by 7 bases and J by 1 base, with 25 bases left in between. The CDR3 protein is CSAHLLVTGQAQETQYF. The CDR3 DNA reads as TGCAGCGCTCACCTCTTAGTTACGGGCCAGGCCCAAGAGACCCAGTACTTC.

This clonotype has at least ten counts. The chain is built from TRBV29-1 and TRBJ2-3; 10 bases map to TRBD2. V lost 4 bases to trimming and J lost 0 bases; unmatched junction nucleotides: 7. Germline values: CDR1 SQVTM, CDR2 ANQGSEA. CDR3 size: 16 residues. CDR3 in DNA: TGCAGCGTTGCAACTAGCGGGGTTCATAGCACAGATACGCAGTATTTT. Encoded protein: CSVATSGVHSTDTQYF.

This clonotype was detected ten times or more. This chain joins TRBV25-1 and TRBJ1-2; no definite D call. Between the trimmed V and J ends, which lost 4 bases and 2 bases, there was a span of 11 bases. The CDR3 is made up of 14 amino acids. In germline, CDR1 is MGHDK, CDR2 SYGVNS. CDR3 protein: CASSGLENNYGYTF. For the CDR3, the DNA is TGTGCCAGCAGTGGACTGGAAAACAACTATGGCTACACCTTC.

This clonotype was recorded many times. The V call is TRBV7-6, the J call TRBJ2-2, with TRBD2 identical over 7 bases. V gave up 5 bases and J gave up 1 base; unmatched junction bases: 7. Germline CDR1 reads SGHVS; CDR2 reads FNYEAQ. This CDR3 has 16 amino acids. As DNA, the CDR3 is TGTGCCAGCAGCCCCCTAACGGGAGGGAACACCGGGGAGCTGTTTTTT. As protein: CASSPLTGGNTGELFF.

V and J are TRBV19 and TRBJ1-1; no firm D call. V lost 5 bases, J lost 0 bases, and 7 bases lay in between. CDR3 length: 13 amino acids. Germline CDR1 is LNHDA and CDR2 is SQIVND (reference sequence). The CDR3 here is CASSSFMNTEAFF. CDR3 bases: TGTGCCAGTAGTTCCTTCATGAACACTGAAGCTTTCTTT. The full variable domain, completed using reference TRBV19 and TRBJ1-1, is DGGITQSPKYLFRKEGQNVTLSCEQNLNHDAMYWYRQDPGQGLRLIYYSQIVNDFQKGDIAEGYSVSREKKESFPLTVTSAQKNPTAFYLCASSSFMNTEAFFGQGTRLTVV.

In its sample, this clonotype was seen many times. The CDR3 nucleotides are TGCGCCAGCAGCCCGGAAGGATACAATGAGCAGTTCTTC. This translates into CASSPEGYNEQFF. This chain links TRBV5-1 with TRBJ2-1; no definite D call. Germline V CDR1 and CDR2: SGHRS, YFSETQ. The CDR3 covers 13 residues. V shed 4 bases and J shed 4 bases, with 9 bases lying between them.

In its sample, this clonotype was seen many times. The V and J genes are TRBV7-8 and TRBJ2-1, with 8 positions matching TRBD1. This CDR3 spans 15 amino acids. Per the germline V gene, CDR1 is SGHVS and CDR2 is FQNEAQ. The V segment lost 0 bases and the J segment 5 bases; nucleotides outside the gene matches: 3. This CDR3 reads CASSLAGQADNEQFF. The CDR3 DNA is TGTGCCAGCAGCTTAGCGGGACAGGCTGACAATGAGCAGTTCTTC.

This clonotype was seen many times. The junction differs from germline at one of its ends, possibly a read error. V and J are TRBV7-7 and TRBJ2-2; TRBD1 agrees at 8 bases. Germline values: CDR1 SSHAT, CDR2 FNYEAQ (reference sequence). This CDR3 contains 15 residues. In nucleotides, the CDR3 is TGTGCTAGCAGCTTATCAGGGGGCCCCACCGGGGAGCTGTTTTTT. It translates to CASSLSGGPTGELFF.

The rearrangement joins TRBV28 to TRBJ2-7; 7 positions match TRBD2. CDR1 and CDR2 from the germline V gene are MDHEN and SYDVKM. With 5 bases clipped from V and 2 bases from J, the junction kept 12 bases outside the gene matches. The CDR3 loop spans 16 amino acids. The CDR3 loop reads CASSPHSGGMAYEQYF. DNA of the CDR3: TGTGCCAGCAGTCCACATTCCGGGGGGATGGCCTACGAGCAGTACTTC. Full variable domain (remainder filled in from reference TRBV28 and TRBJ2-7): DVKVTQSSRYLVKRTGEKVFLECVQDMDHENMFWYRQDPGLGLRLIYFSYDVKMKEKGDIPEGYSVSREKKERFSLILESASTNQTSMYLCASSPHSGGMAYEQYFGPGTRLTVT.

The CDR3 loop reads CASSPGDGQGGYEQYF. The CDR3, as DNA: TGTGCCAGCAGCCCCGGCGACGGACAGGGGGGGTACGAGCAGTACTTC. This chain connects TRBV7-3 to TRBJ2-7, with 10 bases identical to TRBD1. The CDR3 has 16 residues. With 5 bases clipped from V and 4 bases from J, the junction kept 11 bases outside the gene matches. The germline CDR1 and CDR2 sequences are SGHTA and FQGTGA.

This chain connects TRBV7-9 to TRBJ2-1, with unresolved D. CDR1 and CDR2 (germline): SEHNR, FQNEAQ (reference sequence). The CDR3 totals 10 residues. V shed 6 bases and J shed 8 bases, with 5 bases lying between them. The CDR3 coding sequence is TGTGCCAGCAGGGGATATGAGCAGTTCTTC. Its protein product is CASRGYEQFF. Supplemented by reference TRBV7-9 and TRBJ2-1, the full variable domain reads DTGVSQNPRHKITKRGQNVTFRCDPISEHNRLYWYRQTLGQGPEFLTYFQNEAQLEKSRLLSDRFSAERPKGSFSTLEIQRTEQGDSAMYLCASRGYEQFFGPGTRLTVL.

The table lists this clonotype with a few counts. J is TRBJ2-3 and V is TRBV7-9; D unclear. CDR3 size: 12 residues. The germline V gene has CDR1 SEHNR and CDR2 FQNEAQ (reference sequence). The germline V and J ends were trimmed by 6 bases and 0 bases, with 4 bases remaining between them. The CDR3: CASSDSTDTQYF. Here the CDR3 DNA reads TGTGCCAGCAGTGACAGCACAGATACGCAGTATTTT. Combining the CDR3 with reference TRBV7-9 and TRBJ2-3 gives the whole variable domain DTGVSQNPRHKITKRGQNVTFRCDPISEHNRLYWYRQTLGQGPEFLTYFQNEAQLEKSRLLSDRFSAERPKGSFSTLEIQRTEQGDSAMYLCASSDSTDTQYFGPGTRLTVL.

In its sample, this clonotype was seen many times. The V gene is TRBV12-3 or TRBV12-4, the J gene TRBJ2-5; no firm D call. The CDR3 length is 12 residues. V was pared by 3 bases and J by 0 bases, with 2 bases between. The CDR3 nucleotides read TGTGCCAGCAGTTTTAACCAAGAGACCCAGTACTTC. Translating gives CASSFNQETQYF.

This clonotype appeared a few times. The CDR3 here is CASSWGSRDPGELFF. Here the CDR3 DNA reads TGCGCCAGCAGCTGGGGGTCGAGGGACCCCGGGGAGCTGTTTTTT. V and J are TRBV5-1 and TRBJ2-2; TRBD1 or TRBD2 may be the D gene (5 bases each). Between the trimmed V and J ends, which lost 3 bases and 6 bases, there was a span of 15 bases. The CDR3 has 15 amino acids. Germline V CDR1 and CDR2: SGHRS, YFSETQ.

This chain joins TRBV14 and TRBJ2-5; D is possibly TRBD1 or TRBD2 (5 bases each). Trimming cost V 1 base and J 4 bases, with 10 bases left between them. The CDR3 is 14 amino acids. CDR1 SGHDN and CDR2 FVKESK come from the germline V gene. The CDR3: CASSQVGESETQYF. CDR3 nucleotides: TGTGCCAGCAGCCAAGTGGGGGAGTCAGAGACCCAGTACTTC.

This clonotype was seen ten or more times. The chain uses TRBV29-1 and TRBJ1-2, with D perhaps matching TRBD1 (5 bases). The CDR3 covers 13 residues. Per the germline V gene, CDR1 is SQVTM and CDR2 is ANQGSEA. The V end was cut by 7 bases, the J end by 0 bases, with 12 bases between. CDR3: CSARGGANYGYTF. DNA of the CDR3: TGCAGCGCCCGGGGGGGAGCTAACTATGGCTACACCTTC.

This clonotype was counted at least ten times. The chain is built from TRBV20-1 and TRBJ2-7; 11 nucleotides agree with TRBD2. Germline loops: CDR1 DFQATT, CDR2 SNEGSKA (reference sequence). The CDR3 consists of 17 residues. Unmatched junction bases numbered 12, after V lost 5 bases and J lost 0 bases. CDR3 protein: CSAQLLAGERPSYEQYF. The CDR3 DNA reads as TGCAGTGCTCAATTACTAGCGGGAGAGAGGCCCTCCTACGAGCAGTACTTC.

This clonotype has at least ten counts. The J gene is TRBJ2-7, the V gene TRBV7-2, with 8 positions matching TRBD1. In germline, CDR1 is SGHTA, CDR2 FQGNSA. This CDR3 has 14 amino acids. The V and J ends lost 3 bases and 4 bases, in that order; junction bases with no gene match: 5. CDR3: CASSLRQGFYEQYF. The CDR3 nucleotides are TGTGCCAGCAGCTTGAGACAGGGGTTTTACGAGCAGTACTTC.

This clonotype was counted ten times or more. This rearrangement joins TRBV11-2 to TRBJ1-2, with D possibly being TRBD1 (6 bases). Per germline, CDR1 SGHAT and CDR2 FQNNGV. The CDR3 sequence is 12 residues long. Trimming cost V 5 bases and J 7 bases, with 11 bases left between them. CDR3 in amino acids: CASSPTGSGYTF. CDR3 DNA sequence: TGTGCCAGCAGCCCTACAGGGTCTGGCTACACCTTC.

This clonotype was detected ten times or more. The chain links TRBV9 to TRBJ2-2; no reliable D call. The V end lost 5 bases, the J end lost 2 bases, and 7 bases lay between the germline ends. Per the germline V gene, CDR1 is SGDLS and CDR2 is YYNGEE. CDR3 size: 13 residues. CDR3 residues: CASRGSNTGELFF. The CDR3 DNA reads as TGTGCCAGCAGGGGTTCAAACACCGGGGAGCTGTTTTTT.

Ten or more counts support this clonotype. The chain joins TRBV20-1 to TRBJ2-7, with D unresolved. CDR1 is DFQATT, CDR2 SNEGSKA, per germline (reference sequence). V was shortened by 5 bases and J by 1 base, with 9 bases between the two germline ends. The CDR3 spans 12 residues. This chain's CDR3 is CSAFRHSYEQYF. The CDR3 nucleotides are TGCAGTGCTTTCAGACATTCCTACGAGCAGTACTTC.

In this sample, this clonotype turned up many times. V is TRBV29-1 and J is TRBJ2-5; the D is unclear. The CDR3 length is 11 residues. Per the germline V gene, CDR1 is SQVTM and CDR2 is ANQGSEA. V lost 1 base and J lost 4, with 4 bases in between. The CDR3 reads CSVEALETQYF. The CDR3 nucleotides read TGCAGCGTTGAAGCTCTAGAGACCCAGTACTTC.

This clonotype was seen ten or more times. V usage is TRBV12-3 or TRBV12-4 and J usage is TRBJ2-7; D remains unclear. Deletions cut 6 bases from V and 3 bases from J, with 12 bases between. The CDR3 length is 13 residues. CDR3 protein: CASSPEANYEQYF. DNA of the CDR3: TGTGCCAGCAGCCCCGAGGCCAACTACGAGCAGTACTTC.

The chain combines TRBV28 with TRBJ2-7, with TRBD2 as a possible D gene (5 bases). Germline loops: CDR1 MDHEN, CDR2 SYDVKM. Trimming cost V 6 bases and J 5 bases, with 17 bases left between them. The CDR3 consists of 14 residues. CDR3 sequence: CASRMVRGLHEQYF. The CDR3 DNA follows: TGTGCCAGCAGAATGGTTCGGGGTCTCCACGAGCAGTACTTC.

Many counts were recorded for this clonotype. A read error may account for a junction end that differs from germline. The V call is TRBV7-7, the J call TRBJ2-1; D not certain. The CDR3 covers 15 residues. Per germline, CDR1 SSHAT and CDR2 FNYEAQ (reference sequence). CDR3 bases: TGTGCTAGCAGCTTAGGAATGTCTTCCTACAATGAGCAGTTCTTC. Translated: CASSLGMSSYNEQFF.